The 21 T cell receptor beta chains below all came from one sample that was sequenced in a study of T cells in Graves' hyperthyroidism and ophthalmopathy (dated by TCRdb to about 2019). The method behind the library was multiplex PCR. TCRdb records Illumina HiSeq 2000 as the sequencer. TCR beta CDR3 regions were amplified from RNA transcripts. A first-round RT-PCR of the TCR CDR3 used the HTBI primer set with the Qiagen OneStep RT-PCR kit. TCRdb redid the processing of the public reads, applying fastp at Q25 and MiXCR, and retained in-frame beta chains. Rows are combined by CDR3 protein, so each entry shows the most common genes and DNA. This sample has a few hundred thousand distinct CDR3 sequences in its table, and roughly 14% of those were observed once. The top ten hold about 7.7% of the sample. Sequenced input: blood. The receptors stem from a woman between 18 and 30 years old with Graves' hyperthyroidism.

In this sample, this clonotype turned up many times. The rearrangement joins TRBV28 to TRBJ2-1; 13 bases are a match to TRBD2. The CDR3 sequence is 17 residues long. CDR1 and CDR2 (germline): MDHEN, SYDVKM. Losses at the gene ends were 5 bases for V and 3 bases for J; bases not matched to a gene: 7. The chain's CDR3 is CASSRVGLAGYYNEQFF. The CDR3 DNA sequence: TGTGCCAGCAGTAGGGTGGGACTAGCGGGATACTACAATGAGCAGTTCTTC.

This clonotype came up many times. The rearrangement joins TRBV20-1 to TRBJ2-1; TRBD2 matches at 7 bases. V lost 1 base and J lost 0; bases outside the gene matches: 3. This CDR3 region has 15 residues. Germline V gene sequence: CDR1 DFQATT, CDR2 SNEGSKA (reference sequence). CDR3 in amino acids: CSARGGGSSYNEQFF. In DNA form, the CDR3 reads TGCAGTGCTAGAGGCGGGGGAAGCTCCTACAATGAGCAGTTCTTC.

This clonotype appeared many times. The chain recombines TRBV19 with TRBJ2-7, with a weak D call TRBD1 (6 bases). This CDR3 is 15 amino acids long. Trimming stripped 5 bases from V and 2 bases from J, with 16 bases between. CDR1 is LNHDA, CDR2 SQIVND, per germline (reference sequence). CDR3 bases: TGTGCCAGTAGTGCGGACAGTTTCCTACCCTACGAGCAGTACTTC. Protein: CASSADSFLPYEQYF.

In this sample, this clonotype turned up many times. This chain links TRBV10-3 with TRBJ2-1, with 8 bases aligning to TRBD2. This CDR3 region has 16 residues. The germline V gene has CDR1 ENHRY and CDR2 SYGVKD. V lost 2 bases and J lost 3; bases outside the gene matches: 6. For the CDR3, the DNA is TGTGCCATCAGTGAGCGGGGGGGGGAGTACTACAATGAGCAGTTCTTC. This sequence encodes CAISERGGEYYNEQFF.

The chain combines TRBV20-1 with TRBJ2-2; D remains ambiguous. The germline V and J ends were trimmed by 4 bases and 0 bases, with 3 bases remaining between them. CDR1 DFQATT and CDR2 SNEGSKA come from the germline V gene (reference sequence). The CDR3 runs to 12 residues. The CDR3 DNA follows: TGCAGTGCTACTTCGAACACCGGGGAGCTGTTTTTT. As protein: CSATSNTGELFF.

This clonotype has at least ten counts. The chain recombines TRBV12-5 with TRBJ2-5; a weak D match, TRBD1 (6 bases). V shed 5 bases and J shed 1 base, with 11 bases lying between them. Per the germline V gene, CDR1 is LGHNT and CDR2 is FRNRAP. This CDR3 has 14 residues. CDR3 amino acids: CASGPDSRQETQYF. CDR3 DNA: TGTGCTAGTGGTCCGGACAGCCGCCAAGAGACCCAGTACTTC.

CDR3 region: CASRSTGNGYTF. For the CDR3, the DNA is TGTGCCAGCAGATCGACAGGGAATGGCTACACCTTC. The gene calls are TRBV6-1 and TRBJ1-2; 7 bases are a match to TRBD1. V gave up 6 bases and J gave up 6 bases; unmatched junction bases: 4. This CDR3 has 12 residues. Germline V gene lookup returns CDR1 MNHNS and CDR2 SASEGT.

This clonotype has at least ten counts. The rearrangement links TRBV30 to TRBJ2-7, with a weak D call TRBD1 (5 bases). Germline CDR1 reads GTSNPN; CDR2 reads SVGIG (reference sequence). Trimming cost V 2 bases and J 0 bases, with 8 bases left between them. The CDR3 length is 13 residues. The CDR3 region has the DNA TGTGCCTGGAGTATGACAGACTCCTACGAGCAGTACTTC. Translation gives CAWSMTDSYEQYF.

The chain recombines TRBV19 with TRBJ2-7, with 7 bases fitting TRBD1. Per the germline V gene, CDR1 is LNHDA and CDR2 is SQIVND (reference sequence). The trim removed 9 bases at V and 0 bases at J, leaving 8 bases unmatched. This CDR3 region has 14 residues. CDR3 DNA: TGTGCCAGCGACCAGGGACAGAGCTCCTACGAGCAGTACTTC. Translated: CASDQGQSSYEQYF.

The gene calls are TRBV20-1 and TRBJ2-7, with 7 bases aligning to TRBD1. The CDR3 totals 14 residues. V gave up 5 bases and J gave up 4 bases; unmatched junction bases: 11. Germline V CDR1 and CDR2: DFQATT, SNEGSKA (reference sequence). The CDR3 spells CSAGDRTGPYEQYF. The CDR3, as DNA: TGCAGTGCTGGGGACCGGACAGGACCTTACGAGCAGTACTTC.

Note on this clonotype: A much larger clone differs from this one at a single base, so this may be a read error. The chain is built from TRBV7-3 and TRBJ2-3; D gene ambiguous. This CDR3 spans 15 amino acids. CDR1 SGHTA and CDR2 FQGTGA come from the germline V gene. Trimming took 5 bases from V and 2 from J, leaving 14 bases between them. CDR3 residues: CASSVLGRNTDTQYF. The CDR3 DNA is TGTGCCAGCAGCGTACTCGGGCGGAACACAGATACGCAGTATTTT.

The chain joins TRBV7-6 to TRBJ1-4; D call uncertain. V lost 2 bases to trimming and J lost 0 bases, with 7 bases between them. Germline CDR1 is SGHVS and CDR2 is FNYEAQ. This CDR3 has 15 residues. CDR3 loop: CASSLNVATNEKLFF. CDR3 DNA sequence: TGTGCCAGCAGCTTAAATGTTGCAACTAATGAAAAACTGTTTTTT.

This clonotype occurred many times. The chain uses TRBV28 and TRBJ2-7; TRBD1 agrees at 7 bases. V lost 6 bases and J lost 0; bases outside the gene matches: 8. The CDR3 has 15 residues. Germline V CDR1 and CDR2: MDHEN, SYDVKM. This CDR3 is CASSHGTADSYEQYF. CDR3 coding DNA: TGTGCCAGCAGCCACGGGACAGCCGACTCCTACGAGCAGTACTTC.

To note about this clonotype: A read error is possible here, since a much larger clone lies one base away. The J gene is TRBJ2-1, the V gene TRBV11-3, with D hard to call. Germline V gene data show CDR1 as SGHNT and CDR2 as YENEEA. This CDR3 region has 12 residues. CDR3 protein: CASSPPYNERFF. The DNA of the CDR3 is TGTGCCAGCAGCCCACCTTACAATGAGCGGTTCTTC.

This clonotype occurred many times. The chain couples TRBV2 to TRBJ2-7; TRBD1 is a possible D gene (6 bases). Between the trimmed V and J ends, which lost 6 bases and 3 bases, there was a span of 15 bases. Germline V gene lookup returns CDR1 SNHLY and CDR2 FYNNEI. The CDR3 covers 14 residues. CDR3 bases: TGTGCCAGCAGAGACAGGCCGCCAGACTACGAGCAGTACTTC. Amino acids: CASRDRPPDYEQYF.

This clonotype has a count of ten or more. The CDR3 sequence: CASRPGPSSYEQYF. For the CDR3, the DNA is TGTGCCAGCAGACCGGGTCCAAGCTCCTACGAGCAGTACTTC. This chain joins TRBV2 and TRBJ2-7; D remains ambiguous. The V end was cut by 6 bases, the J end by 0 bases, with 12 bases between. Germline V CDR1 and CDR2: SNHLY, FYNNEI. CDR3 length: 14 amino acids.

This clonotype was seen ten or more times. The V and J genes are TRBV2 and TRBJ1-3; TRBD1 is a possible D gene (6 bases). The CDR3 has 13 residues. Trimming left V 11 bases short and J 4 bases short, with 15 bases between. Germline-derived CDR1 and CDR2 are SNHLY and FYNNEI. The CDR3 protein is CAGQRHAGNTIYF. The CDR3 nucleotides read TGTGCCGGACAGCGCCACGCCGGAAACACCATATATTTT.

The table lists this clonotype with many counts. The chain carries TRBV10-3 and TRBJ2-3, with D hard to call. The germline V gene encodes CDR1 ENHRY and CDR2 SYGVKD. This CDR3 has 13 amino acids. The V gene lost 10 bases and the J gene lost 4 bases, with 15 bases spanning the gap. CDR3 nucleotide sequence: TGTGCCACCGAGTCGGAAAACTCAGATACGCAGTATTTT. Its translation is CATESENSDTQYF.

This clonotype was found many times. J is TRBJ1-2 and V is TRBV11-2, with a tentative D call TRBD1 (5 bases). V lost 5 bases to trimming and J lost 4 bases, with 11 bases between them. The germline V gene has CDR1 SGHAT and CDR2 FQNNGV. This CDR3 has 13 residues. The CDR3 here is CASSAGRTYGYTF. In nucleotides, the CDR3 is TGTGCCAGCAGCGCGGGACGGACCTATGGCTACACCTTC.

This clonotype was observed at least ten times. The chain recombines TRBV12-3 or TRBV12-4 with TRBJ1-2; TRBD1 is a possible D gene (5 bases). Trimming shortened V by 6 bases and J by 8 bases, and 16 bases separated the two germline ends. The CDR3 is made up of 13 amino acids. CDR3 loop: CASSTRRENGYTF. The CDR3 coding sequence is TGTGCCAGCAGCACCCGCAGGGAGAACGGCTACACCTTC.

This clonotype turned up a few times. The chain combines TRBV20-1 with TRBJ1-6; no clear D gene. This CDR3 is 12 amino acids long. The germline V gene encodes CDR1 DFQATT and CDR2 SNEGSKA (reference sequence). V lost 6 bases to trimming and J lost 14 bases, with 17 bases between them. The CDR3: CSATEKGRTLHF. In nucleotides, the CDR3 is TGCAGTGCCACGGAGAAAGGCCGTACCCTCCACTTT.